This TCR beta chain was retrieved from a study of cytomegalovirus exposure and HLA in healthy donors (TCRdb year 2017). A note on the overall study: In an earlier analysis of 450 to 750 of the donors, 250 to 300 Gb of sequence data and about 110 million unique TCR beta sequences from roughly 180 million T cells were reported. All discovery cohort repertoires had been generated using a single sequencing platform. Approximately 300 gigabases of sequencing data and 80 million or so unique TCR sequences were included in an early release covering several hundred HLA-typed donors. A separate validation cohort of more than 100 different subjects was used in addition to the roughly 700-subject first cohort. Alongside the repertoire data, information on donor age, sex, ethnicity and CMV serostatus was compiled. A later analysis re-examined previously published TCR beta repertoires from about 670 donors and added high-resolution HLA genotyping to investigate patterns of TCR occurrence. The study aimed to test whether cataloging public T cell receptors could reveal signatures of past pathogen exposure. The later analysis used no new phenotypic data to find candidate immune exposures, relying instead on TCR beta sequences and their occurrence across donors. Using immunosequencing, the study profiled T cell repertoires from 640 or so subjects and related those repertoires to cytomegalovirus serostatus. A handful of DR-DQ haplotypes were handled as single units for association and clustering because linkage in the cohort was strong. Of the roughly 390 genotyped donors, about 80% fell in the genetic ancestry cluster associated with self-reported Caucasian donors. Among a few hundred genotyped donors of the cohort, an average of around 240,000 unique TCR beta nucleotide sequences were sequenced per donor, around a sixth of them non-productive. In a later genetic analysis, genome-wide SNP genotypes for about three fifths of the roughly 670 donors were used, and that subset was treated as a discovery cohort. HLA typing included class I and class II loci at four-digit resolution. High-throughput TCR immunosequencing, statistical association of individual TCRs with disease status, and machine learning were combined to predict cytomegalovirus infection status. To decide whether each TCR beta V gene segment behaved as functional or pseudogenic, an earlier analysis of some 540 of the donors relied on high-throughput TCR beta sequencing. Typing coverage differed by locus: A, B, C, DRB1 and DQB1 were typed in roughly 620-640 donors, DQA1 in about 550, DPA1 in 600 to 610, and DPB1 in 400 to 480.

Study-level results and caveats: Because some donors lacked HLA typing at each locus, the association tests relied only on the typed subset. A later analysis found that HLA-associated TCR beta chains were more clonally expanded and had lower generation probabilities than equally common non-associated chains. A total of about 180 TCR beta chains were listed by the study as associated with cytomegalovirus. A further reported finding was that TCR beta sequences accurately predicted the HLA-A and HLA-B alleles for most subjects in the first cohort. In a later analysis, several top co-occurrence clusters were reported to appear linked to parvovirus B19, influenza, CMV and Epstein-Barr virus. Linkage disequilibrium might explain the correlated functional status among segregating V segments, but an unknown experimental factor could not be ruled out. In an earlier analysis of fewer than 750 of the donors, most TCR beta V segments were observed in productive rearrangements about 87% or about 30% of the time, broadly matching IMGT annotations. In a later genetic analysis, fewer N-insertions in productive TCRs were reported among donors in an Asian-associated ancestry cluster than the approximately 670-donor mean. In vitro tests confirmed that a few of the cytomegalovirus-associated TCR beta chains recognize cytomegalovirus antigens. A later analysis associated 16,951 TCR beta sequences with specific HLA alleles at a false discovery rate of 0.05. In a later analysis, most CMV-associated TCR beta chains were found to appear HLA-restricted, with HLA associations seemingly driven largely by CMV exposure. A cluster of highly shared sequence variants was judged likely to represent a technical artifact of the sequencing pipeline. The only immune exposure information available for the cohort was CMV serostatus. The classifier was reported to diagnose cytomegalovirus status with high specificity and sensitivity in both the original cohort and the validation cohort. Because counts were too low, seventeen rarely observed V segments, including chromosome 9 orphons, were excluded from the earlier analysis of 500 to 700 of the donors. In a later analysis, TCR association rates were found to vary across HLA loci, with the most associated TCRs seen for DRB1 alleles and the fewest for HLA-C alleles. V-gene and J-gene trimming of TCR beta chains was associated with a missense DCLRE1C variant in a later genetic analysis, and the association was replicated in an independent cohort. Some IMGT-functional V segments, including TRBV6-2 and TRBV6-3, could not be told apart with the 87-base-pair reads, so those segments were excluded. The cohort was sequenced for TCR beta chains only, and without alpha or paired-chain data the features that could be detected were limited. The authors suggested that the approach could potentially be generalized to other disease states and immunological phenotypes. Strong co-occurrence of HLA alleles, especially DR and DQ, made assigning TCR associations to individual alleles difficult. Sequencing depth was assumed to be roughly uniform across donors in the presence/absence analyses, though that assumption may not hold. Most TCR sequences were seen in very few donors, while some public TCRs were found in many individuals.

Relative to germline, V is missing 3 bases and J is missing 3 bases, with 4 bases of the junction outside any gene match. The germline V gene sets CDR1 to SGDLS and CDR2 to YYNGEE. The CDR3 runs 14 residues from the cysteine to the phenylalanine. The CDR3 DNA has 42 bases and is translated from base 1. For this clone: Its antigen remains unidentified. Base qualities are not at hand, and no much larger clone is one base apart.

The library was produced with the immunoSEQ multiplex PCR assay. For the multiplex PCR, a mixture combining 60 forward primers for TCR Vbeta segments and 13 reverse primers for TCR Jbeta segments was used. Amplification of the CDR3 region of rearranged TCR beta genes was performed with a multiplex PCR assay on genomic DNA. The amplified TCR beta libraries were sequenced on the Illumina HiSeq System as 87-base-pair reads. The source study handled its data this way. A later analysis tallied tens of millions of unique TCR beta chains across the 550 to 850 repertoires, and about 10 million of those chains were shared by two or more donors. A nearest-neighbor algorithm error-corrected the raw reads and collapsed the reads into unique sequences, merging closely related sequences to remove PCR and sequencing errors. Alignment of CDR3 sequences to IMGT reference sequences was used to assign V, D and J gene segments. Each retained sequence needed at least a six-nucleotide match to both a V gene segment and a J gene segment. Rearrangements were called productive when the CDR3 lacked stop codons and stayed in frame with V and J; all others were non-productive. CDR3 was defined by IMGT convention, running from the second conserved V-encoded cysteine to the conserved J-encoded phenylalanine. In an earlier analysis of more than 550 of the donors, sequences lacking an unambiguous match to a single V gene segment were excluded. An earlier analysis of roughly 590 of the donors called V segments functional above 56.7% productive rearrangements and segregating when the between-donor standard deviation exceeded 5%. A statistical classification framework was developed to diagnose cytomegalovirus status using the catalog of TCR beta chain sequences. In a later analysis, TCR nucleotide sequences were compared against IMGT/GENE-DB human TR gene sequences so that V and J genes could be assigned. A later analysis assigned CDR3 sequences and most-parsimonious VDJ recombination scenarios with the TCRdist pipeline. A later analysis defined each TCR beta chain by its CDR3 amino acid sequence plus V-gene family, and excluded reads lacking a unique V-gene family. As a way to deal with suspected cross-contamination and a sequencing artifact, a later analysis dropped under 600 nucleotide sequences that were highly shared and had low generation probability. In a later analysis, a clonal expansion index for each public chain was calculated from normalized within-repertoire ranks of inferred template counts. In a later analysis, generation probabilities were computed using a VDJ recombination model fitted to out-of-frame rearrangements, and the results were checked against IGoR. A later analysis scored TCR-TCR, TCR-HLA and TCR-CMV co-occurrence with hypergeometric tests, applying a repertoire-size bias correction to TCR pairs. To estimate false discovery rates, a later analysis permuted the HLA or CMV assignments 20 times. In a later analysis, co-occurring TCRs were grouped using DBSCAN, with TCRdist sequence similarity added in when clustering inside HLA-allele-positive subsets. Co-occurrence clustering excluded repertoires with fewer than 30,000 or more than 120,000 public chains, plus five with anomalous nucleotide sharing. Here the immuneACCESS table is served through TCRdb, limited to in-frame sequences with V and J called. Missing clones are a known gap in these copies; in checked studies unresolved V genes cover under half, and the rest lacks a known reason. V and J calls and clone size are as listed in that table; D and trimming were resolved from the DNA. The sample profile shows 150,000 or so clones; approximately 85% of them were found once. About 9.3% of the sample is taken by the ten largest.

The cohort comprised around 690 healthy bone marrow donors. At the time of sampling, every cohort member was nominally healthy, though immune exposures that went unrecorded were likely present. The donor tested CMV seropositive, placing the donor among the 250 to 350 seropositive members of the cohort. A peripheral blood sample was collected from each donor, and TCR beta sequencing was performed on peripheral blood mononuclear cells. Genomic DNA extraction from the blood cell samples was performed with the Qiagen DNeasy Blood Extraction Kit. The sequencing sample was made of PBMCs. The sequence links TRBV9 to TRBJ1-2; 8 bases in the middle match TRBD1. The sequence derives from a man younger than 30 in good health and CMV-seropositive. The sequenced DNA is TGTGCCAGCAGCGAAGACAGGGGCCACTATGGCTACACCTTC. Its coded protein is CASSEDRGHYGYTF. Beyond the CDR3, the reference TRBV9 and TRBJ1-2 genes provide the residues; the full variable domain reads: DSGVTQTPKHLITATGQRVTLRCSPRSGDLSVYWYQQSLDQGLQFLIQYYNGEERAKGNILERFSAQQFPDLHSELNLSSLELGDSALYFCASSEDRGHYGYTFGSGTRLTVV.